Shown below are 24 T cell receptor beta chains from a single sample sequenced in a study of early T cells in non-severe SARS-CoV-2 infection. TCRdb called the 5' RACE reads again in MiXCR, with one record for every CDR3 protein. The sample has over 25,000 distinct CDR3 sequences, 5% to 6.5% seen once. Sequences were obtained from whole blood. The receptor set was obtained from an adult who was a healthcare worker with PCR-confirmed SARS-CoV-2 infection or an uninfected control (not recorded which).

This clonotype has only a few counts. This chain connects TRBV6-2 or TRBV6-3 to TRBJ2-1; D is perhaps TRBD2 (5 bases). Trimming took off 5 bases at V and 8 bases at J, with 13 bases between the two ends. The length of the CDR3 is 13 residues. CDR1 is MNHEY, CDR2 SVGEGT, per germline. The DNA for the CDR3 is TGTGCCAGCAGTCTAGACTACCGGGATGAGCAGTTCTTC. Translating gives CASSLDYRDEQFF.

The chain employs TRBV5-6 and TRBJ2-2; the match to TRBD2 covers 7 bases. Germline V gene sequence: CDR1 SGHDT, CDR2 YYEEEE. J gave up 2 bases and V 9 bases, and 7 bases lay outside the gene matches. This CDR3 contains 14 residues. As DNA, the CDR3 is TGTGCCACAACGAGGGGACTAAACACCGGGGAGCTGTTTTTT. Translating it yields CATTRGLNTGELFF.

This clonotype was observed many times. This chain connects TRBV27 to TRBJ1-1; no clear D gene. V lost 0 bases and J lost 1, with 6 bases in between. Looked up from germline, CDR1 is MNHEY and CDR2 is SMNVEV (reference sequence). The CDR3 covers 14 residues. The CDR3, as DNA: TGTGCCAGCAGTTTATCGTTCACGAACACTGAAGCTTTCTTT. Translated: CASSLSFTNTEAFF.

This clonotype was counted a few times. The chain has TRBV12-3 or TRBV12-4 and TRBJ2-6; a possible D gene is TRBD2 (7 bases). The CDR3 is 18 residues long. Trimming took off 6 bases at V and 0 bases at J, with 18 bases between the two ends. In DNA, the CDR3 is TGTGCCAGCAGCCGGGGGGCAATCATTAACTCTGGGGCCAACGTCCTGACTTTC. Amino acids: CASSRGAIINSGANVLTF.

The chain employs TRBV7-9 and TRBJ1-1; 10 nucleotides match TRBD1. Germline V lookup: CDR1 SEHNR, CDR2 FQNEAQ (reference sequence). This CDR3 region has 12 residues. J gave up 8 bases and V 5 bases, and 2 bases lay outside the gene matches. CDR3 DNA sequence: TGTGCCAGCAGCGCGACAGGGGGCGAAGCTTTCTTT. Translated, it gives CASSATGGEAFF. The variable domain in full, with the rest retrieved from reference TRBV7-9 and TRBJ1-1, is DTGVSQNPRHKITKRGQNVTFRCDPISEHNRLYWYRQTLGQGPEFLTYFQNEAQLEKSRLLSDRFSAERPKGSFSTLEIQRTEQGDSAMYLCASSATGGEAFFGQGTRLTVV.

The sample holds many counts of this clonotype. The gene calls are TRBV14 and TRBJ1-4; D uncertain. Germline V lookup: CDR1 SGHDN, CDR2 FVKESK. The CDR3 is made up of 17 amino acids. The V and J ends lost 0 bases and 4 bases respectively, with 15 bases between them. The CDR3 sequence is CASSQDSSGRINEKLFF. DNA of the CDR3: TGTGCCAGCAGCCAAGATTCCTCAGGACGGATTAATGAAAAACTGTTTTTT.

This clonotype was observed many times. The chain uses TRBV27 and TRBJ1-2; no reliable D call. The ends were cut back, 3 bases at V and 0 bases at J, with 11 bases in the middle. This CDR3 is built from 15 residues. Germline loops: CDR1 MNHEY, CDR2 SMNVEV (reference sequence). CDR3 bases: TGTGCCAGCAGTTTTGGACGGCCGGCTAACTATGGCTACACCTTC. It translates to CASSFGRPANYGYTF.

This clonotype was picked up many times. This rearrangement joins TRBV12-3 or TRBV12-4 to TRBJ1-6; D uncertain. The CDR3 extends over 14 amino acids. Trimming removed 5 bases at V and 2 bases at J, with 7 bases between. In DNA form, the CDR3 reads TGTGCCAGCAGTGTTTCGCCCTATAATTCACCCCTCCACTTT. It codes for CASSVSPYNSPLHF.

This clonotype was picked up many times. The rearrangement uses TRBV7-2 and TRBJ2-5; D remains ambiguous. This CDR3 contains 13 residues. Trimming left V 2 bases short and J 2 bases short, with 6 bases between. Per the germline V gene, CDR1 is SGHTA and CDR2 is FQGNSA. CDR3 protein: CASSLQLQETQYF. In nucleotides, the CDR3 is TGTGCCAGCAGCTTACAGCTACAAGAGACCCAGTACTTC.

This clonotype was seen a few times. CDR3 residues: CASSFTGEINSPLHF. CDR3 DNA sequence: TGCGCCAGCAGCTTTACAGGCGAGATAAATTCACCCCTCCACTTT. The gene calls are TRBV5-1 and TRBJ1-6; D is perhaps TRBD1 (5 bases). Between the trimmed V and J ends, which lost 2 bases and 7 bases, there was a span of 13 bases. Germline-derived CDR1 and CDR2 are SGHRS and YFSETQ. The CDR3 totals 15 residues.

This clonotype was observed a handful of times. The chain links TRBV6-2 or TRBV6-3 to TRBJ1-2; D is unresolved. Germline lookup yields CDR1 MNHEY and CDR2 SVGEGT. V lost 0 bases to trimming and J lost 1 base, with 12 bases between them. This CDR3 has 16 amino acids. CDR3 residues: CASSYSISDGNYGYTF. CDR3 nucleotides: TGTGCCAGCAGTTACTCGATATCGGACGGTAACTATGGCTACACCTTC.

This clonotype was recorded many times. CDR3 amino acids: CATSDSQGASAFF. CDR3 coding DNA: TGTGCCACCAGTGATTCCCAGGGGGCTTCCGCTTTCTTT. The chain joins TRBV24-1 to TRBJ1-1, with 8 bases matching TRBD1. This CDR3 contains 13 residues. In germline, CDR1 is KGHDR, CDR2 SFDVKD. The V segment lost 2 bases and the J segment 11 bases; nucleotides outside the gene matches: 6.

The rearrangement uses TRBV19 and TRBJ1-2; D not certain. The germline gives CDR1 LNHDA, CDR2 SQIVND (reference sequence). Trimming pared 7 bases from V and 4 bases from J, leaving 10 bases between. This CDR3 comprises 12 residues. DNA for the CDR3: TGTGCCAGTACCCTGGACGGCTATGGCTACACCTTC. It codes for CASTLDGYGYTF.

This clonotype was found many times. In nucleotides, the CDR3 is TGTGCCAGCAGTTTAAGGCGGGGGTCAGCTCAAGAGACCCAGTACTTC. Translated: CASSLRRGSAQETQYF. The rearrangement joins TRBV28 to TRBJ2-5; 7 nucleotides agree with TRBD2. The CDR3 has 16 amino acids. The germline gives CDR1 MDHEN, CDR2 SYDVKM. J was trimmed by 2 bases and V by 2 bases; bases with no gene match: 8.

Within the sample, this clonotype is medium-sized. Relative to the germline gene, one junction end is altered; a read error may explain this. Written as DNA, the CDR3 is TGTGCCAGCAGTTTAGACAGAAACAATGAGCAGTTCTTC. Protein sequence: CASSLDRNNEQFF. This sequence joins TRBV7-8 and TRBJ2-1; tentative D call: TRBD1 (5 bases). CDR1 is SGHVS and CDR2 is FQNEAQ in the germline V gene. The CDR3 runs to 13 residues.

This chain uses TRBV9 with TRBJ2-1, with D possibly matching TRBD1 (6 bases). Germline V gene lookup returns CDR1 SGDLS and CDR2 YYNGEE. V was clipped by 2 bases and J by 2 bases, with 11 bases between them. The length of the CDR3 is 15 residues. The CDR3 protein is CASSVRDKTYNEQFF. The CDR3, as DNA: TGTGCCAGCAGCGTCCGGGACAAAACCTACAATGAGCAGTTCTTC.

This clonotype showed up many times. The chain recombines TRBV5-1 with TRBJ2-7; D gene uncertain. CDR3 size: 15 residues. Between the trimmed V and J ends, which lost 3 bases and 5 bases, there was a span of 18 bases. Germline CDR1 is SGHRS and CDR2 is YFSETQ. CDR3 nucleotide sequence: TGCGCCAGCAGCTACTACGGCGATACTTCCCACGAGCAGTACTTC. Protein sequence: CASSYYGDTSHEQYF. Complete variable domain (other parts from reference TRBV5-1 and TRBJ2-7): KAGVTQTPRYLIKTRGQQVTLSCSPISGHRSVSWYQQTPGQGLQFLFEYFSETQRNKGNFPGRFSGRQFSNSRSEMNVSTLELGDSALYLCASSYYGDTSHEQYFGPGTRLTVT.

The gene calls are TRBV5-1 and TRBJ2-5; weak D call: TRBD2 (5 bases). Germline V gene data show CDR1 as SGHRS and CDR2 as YFSETQ. CDR3 size: 15 residues. V lost 4 bases and J 1 base, leaving 14 bases between the germline ends. The CDR3 nucleotides read TGCGCCAGCAGCCCCTACCCGGGGTCCCAAGAGACCCAGTACTTC. Its protein is CASSPYPGSQETQYF.

This clonotype occurred many times. This sequence joins TRBV2 and TRBJ2-5, with a possible D match to TRBD2 (6 bases). The CDR3 is 13 residues long. The germline V gene encodes CDR1 SNHLY and CDR2 FYNNEI. V was clipped by 6 bases and J by 5 bases, with 13 bases between them. Here the CDR3 reads CASRETRFETQYF. The DNA of the CDR3 is TGTGCCAGCAGGGAGACTAGATTTGAGACCCAGTACTTC.

The chain carries TRBV27 and TRBJ2-3; possibly TRBD1 for D (5 bases). Trimming shortened V by 2 bases and J by 11 bases, and 14 bases separated the two germline ends. The CDR3 length is 13 residues. Germline V gives CDR1 MNHEY, CDR2 SMNVEV (reference sequence). As DNA, the CDR3 is TGTGCCAGCAGTTTACTTCTCCCAGGGATGCAGTATTTT. Its translation: CASSLLLPGMQYF.

This clonotype showed up many times. The chain links TRBV25-1 to TRBJ2-7; D unclear. The germline V gene has CDR1 MGHDK and CDR2 SYGVNS. The CDR3 extends over 12 amino acids. Between the trimmed V and J ends, which lost 7 bases and 2 bases, there was a span of 9 bases. CDR3 sequence: CASISRTYEQYF. The CDR3 DNA is TGTGCCAGCATATCGAGGACCTACGAGCAGTACTTC.

This clonotype appeared many times. This chain uses TRBV6-2 or TRBV6-3 with TRBJ2-1, with a tentative D call TRBD2 (5 bases). The CDR3 is made up of 12 amino acids. The V and J ends lost 4 bases and 12 bases respectively, with 13 bases between them. The germline gives CDR1 MNHEY, CDR2 SVGEGT. The CDR3 sequence is CASSLTKLGQFF. The DNA for the CDR3 is TGTGCCAGCAGTTTGACTAAGTTGGGGCAGTTCTTC.

Ten or more counts support this clonotype. The V and J genes are TRBV5-1 and TRBJ2-7; D is unresolved. This CDR3 has 11 amino acids. Per germline, CDR1 SGHRS and CDR2 YFSETQ. Trimming stripped 0 bases from V and 2 bases from J, with 0 bases between. CDR3 loop: CASSLAYEQYF. The CDR3 nucleotides read TGCGCCAGCAGCTTGGCCTACGAGCAGTACTTC.

This clonotype was counted at least ten times. The chain couples TRBV6-2 or TRBV6-3 to TRBJ1-3; weak D call: TRBD1 (5 bases). CDR1 is MNHEY, CDR2 SVGEGT, per germline. The CDR3 has 17 residues. Trimming removed 5 bases at V and 3 bases at J, with 20 bases between. This CDR3 is CASSRTEGTKVGNTIYF. The CDR3 DNA follows: TGTGCCAGCAGTCGAACCGAGGGGACCAAGGTTGGAAACACCATATATTTT.